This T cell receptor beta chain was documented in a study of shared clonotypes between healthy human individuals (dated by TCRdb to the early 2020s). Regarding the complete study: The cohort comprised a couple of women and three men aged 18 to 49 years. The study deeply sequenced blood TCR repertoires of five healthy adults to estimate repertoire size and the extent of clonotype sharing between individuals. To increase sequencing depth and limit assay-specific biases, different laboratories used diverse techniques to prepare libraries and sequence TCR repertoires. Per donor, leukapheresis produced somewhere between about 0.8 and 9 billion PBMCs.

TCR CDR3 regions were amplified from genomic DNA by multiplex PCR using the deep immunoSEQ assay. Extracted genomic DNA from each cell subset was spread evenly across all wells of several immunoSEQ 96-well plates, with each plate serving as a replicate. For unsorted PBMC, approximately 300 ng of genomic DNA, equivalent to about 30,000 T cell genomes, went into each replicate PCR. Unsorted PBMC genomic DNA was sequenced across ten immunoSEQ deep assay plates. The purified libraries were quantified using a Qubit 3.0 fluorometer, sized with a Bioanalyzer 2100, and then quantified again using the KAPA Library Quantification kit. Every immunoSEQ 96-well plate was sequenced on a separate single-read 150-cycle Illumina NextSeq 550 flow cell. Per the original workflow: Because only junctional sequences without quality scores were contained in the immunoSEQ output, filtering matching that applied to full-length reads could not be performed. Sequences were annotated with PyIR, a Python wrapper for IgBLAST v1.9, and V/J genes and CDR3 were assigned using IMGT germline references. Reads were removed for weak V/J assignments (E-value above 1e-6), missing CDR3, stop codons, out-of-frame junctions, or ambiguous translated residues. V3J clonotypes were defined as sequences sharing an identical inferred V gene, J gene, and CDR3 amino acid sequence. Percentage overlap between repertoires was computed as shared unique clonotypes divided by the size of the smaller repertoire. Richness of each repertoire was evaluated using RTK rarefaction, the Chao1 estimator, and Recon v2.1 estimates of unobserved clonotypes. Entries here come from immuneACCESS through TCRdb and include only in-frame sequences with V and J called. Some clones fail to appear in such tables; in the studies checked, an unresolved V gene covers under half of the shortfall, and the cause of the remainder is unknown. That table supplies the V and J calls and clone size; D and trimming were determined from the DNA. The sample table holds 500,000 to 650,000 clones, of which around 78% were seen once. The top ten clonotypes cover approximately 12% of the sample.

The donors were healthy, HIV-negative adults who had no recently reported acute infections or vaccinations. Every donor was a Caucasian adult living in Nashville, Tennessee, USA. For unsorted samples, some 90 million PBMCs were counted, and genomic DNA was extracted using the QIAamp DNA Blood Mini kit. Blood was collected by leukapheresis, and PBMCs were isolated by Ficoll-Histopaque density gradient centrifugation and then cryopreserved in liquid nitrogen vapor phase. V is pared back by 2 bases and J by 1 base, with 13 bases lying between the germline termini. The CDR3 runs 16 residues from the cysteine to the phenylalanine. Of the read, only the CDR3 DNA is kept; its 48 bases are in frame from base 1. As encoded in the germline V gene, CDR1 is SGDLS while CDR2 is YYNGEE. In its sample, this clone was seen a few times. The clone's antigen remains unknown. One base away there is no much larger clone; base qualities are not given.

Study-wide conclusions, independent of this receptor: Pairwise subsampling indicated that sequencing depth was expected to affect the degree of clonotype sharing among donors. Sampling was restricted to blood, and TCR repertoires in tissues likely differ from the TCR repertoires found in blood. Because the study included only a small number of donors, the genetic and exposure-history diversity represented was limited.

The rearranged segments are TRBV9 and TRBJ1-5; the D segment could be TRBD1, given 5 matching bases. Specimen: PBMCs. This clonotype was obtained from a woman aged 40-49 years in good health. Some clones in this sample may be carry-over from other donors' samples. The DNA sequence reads TGTGCCAGCAGCGTTCAGGGAGACGGAAGCAATCAGCCCCAGCATTTT. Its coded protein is CASSVQGDGSNQPQHF.